The 8 T cell receptor beta chains below come from one sample, sequenced in a study of cytomegalovirus exposure and HLA in healthy donors. Primers for the PCR totalled 60 Vbeta and 13 Jbeta. Generated by immunoSEQ multiplex PCR, the TCRdb table keeps only in-frame clones and is missing some. In total, the table holds roughly 100,000 clones. The source material was PBMCs. These receptors all come from a middle-aged man in good health and CMV-seronegative.

The chain carries TRBV6-5 and TRBJ1-6, with TRBD1 matching 9 bases. The length of the CDR3 is 14 residues. V shed 6 bases and J 7 bases; nucleotides not matched to a gene: 4. Germline lookup yields CDR1 MNHEY and CDR2 SVGAGI. In DNA, the CDR3 is TGTGCCAGCAGAAACAGGGGGCAGAATTCACCCCTCCACTTT. Residues: CASRNRGQNSPLHF.

The chain uses TRBV30 and TRBJ2-1; maybe TRBD2 (6 bases). CDR3 size: 17 residues. CDR1 GTSNPN and CDR2 SVGIG come from the germline V gene (reference sequence). Trimming cost V 1 base and J 4 bases, with 20 bases left between them. CDR3 in amino acids: CAWSDWEASSSYNEQFF. The CDR3 DNA reads TGTGCCTGGAGTGATTGGGAGGCTAGCTCCTCTTACAATGAGCAGTTCTTC.

CDR3 coding DNA: TGTGCCAGCAGCTTAGGCAGGAACGAGCAGTACTTC. Translated, it gives CASSLGRNEQYF. The chain combines TRBV7-9 with TRBJ2-7; the D is unclear. Germline-derived CDR1 and CDR2 are SEHNR and FQNEAQ (reference sequence). V dropped 1 base and J dropped 5 bases, with 6 bases sitting between them. The CDR3 contains 12 residues. The entire variable domain, with the rest obtained from reference TRBV7-9 and TRBJ2-7, is as follows: DTGVSQNPRHKITKRGQNVTFRCDPISEHNRLYWYRQTLGQGPEFLTYFQNEAQLEKSRLLSDRFSAERPKGSFSTLEIQRTEQGDSAMYLCASSLGRNEQYFGPGTRLTVT.

The rearrangement joins TRBV30 to TRBJ1-2; D call uncertain. With 3 bases removed from V and 7 bases from J, the gap between germline ends came to 12 bases. CDR3 length equals 12 residues. Germline V CDR1 and CDR2: GTSNPN, SVGIG (reference sequence). The CDR3 region is CAWRPAGRGYTF. The CDR3 bases are TGTGCCTGGAGGCCGGCAGGTCGTGGCTACACCTTC.

The gene calls are TRBV14 and TRBJ2-7, with a weak D call TRBD2 (6 bases). CDR1 is SGHDN, CDR2 FVKESK, per germline. V shed 6 bases and J shed 6 bases, with 15 bases lying between them. This CDR3 is built from 13 residues. CDR3 residues: CASSFGGGREQYF. Here the CDR3 DNA reads TGTGCCAGCAGTTTTGGTGGAGGGCGCGAGCAGTACTTC.

V gene TRBV5-6 combines with J gene TRBJ2-3; D gene uncertain. V was pared by 0 bases and J by 0 bases, with 8 bases between. Germline V gives CDR1 SGHDT, CDR2 YYEEEE. The CDR3 is 15 amino acids. The DNA of the CDR3 is TGTGCCAGCAGCTTGGGGCTGGGCAGCACAGATACGCAGTATTTT. It codes for CASSLGLGSTDTQYF. Complete variable domain (other parts from reference TRBV5-6 and TRBJ2-3): DAGVTQSPTHLIKTRGQQVTLRCSPKSGHDTVSWYQQALGQGPQFIFQYYEEEERQRGNFPDRFSGHQFPNYSSELNVNALLLGDSALYLCASSLGLGSTDTQYFGPGTRLTVL.

The rearrangement uses TRBV27 and TRBJ1-2; 7 positions agree with TRBD1. CDR1 is MNHEY, CDR2 SMNVEV, per germline (reference sequence). J lost 2 bases, V lost 6 bases, and 6 bases had no gene match. The length of the CDR3 is 14 residues. The DNA of the CDR3 is TGTGCCAGCAGCCCCCGGGACAGAAACTATGGCTACACCTTC. The encoded protein is CASSPRDRNYGYTF.

The chain carries TRBV30 and TRBJ1-6, with a tentative D call TRBD1 (5 bases). With 3 bases removed from V and 5 bases from J, the gap between germline ends came to 14 bases. The length of the CDR3 is 15 residues. CDR1 and CDR2 (germline): GTSNPN, SVGIG (reference sequence). DNA of the CDR3: TGTGCCTGGAGGAGGGGAGGGTCAGATAATTCACCCCTCCACTTT. Its translation: CAWRRGGSDNSPLHF.